Following are 22 T cell receptor beta chains from one sample sequenced in a study of CXCR3-negative and CXCR3-positive naive CD8 T cells. The authors made the TRB cDNA libraries by 5' RACE using UMI labels. One entry per CDR3 protein, without DNA, is what TCRdb gives after re-calling the 5' RACE reads. The table for this sample gives roughly 48,000 distinct CDR3 sequences. The sample taken for sequencing was memory CD8+ T cells from blood. These receptors came from a human donor in good health. Some clones in this sample may be carry-over from other donors' samples.

V gene TRBV4-1 combines with J gene TRBJ2-7; as DNA is missing, the TRBD1 call by TCRdb cannot be tested. The CDR3 sequence is 13 residues long. CDR1 is MGHRA, CDR2 YSYEKL, per germline. The CDR3 region is CASSQGQYYEQYF.

The chain has TRBV20-1 and TRBJ2-1. The CDR3 is 16 residues long. Germline assignment: CDR1 DFQATT and CDR2 SNEGSKA (reference sequence). The CDR3 region is CSARPLLGHALNEQFF.

The genes are TRBV28 and TRBJ2-4; lacking DNA, the TRBD2 call made by TCRdb goes unchecked. Germline values: CDR1 MDHEN, CDR2 SYDVKM. The CDR3 runs 17 residues. The CDR3 loop reads CASSPILTGTSSDIQYF.

The chain employs TRBV7-3 and TRBJ2-1; the D call from TCRdb, TRBD2, cannot be confirmed without DNA. Germline CDR1 is SGHTA and CDR2 is FQGTGA. This CDR3 is 13 amino acids long. The CDR3 here is CASSPGGVNEQFF.

This rearrangement joins TRBV5-4 to TRBJ2-7; TCRdb reports TRBD1, a call that lacks DNA to check it against. The germline V gene encodes CDR1 SGHNT and CDR2 YYREEE (reference sequence). The CDR3 is 15 amino acids. The CDR3 protein is CASSLVGGDRYEQYF.

The chain is built from TRBV28 and TRBJ2-7; TCRdb's D call, TRBD2, is unchecked because there is no DNA. The germline gives CDR1 MDHEN, CDR2 SYDVKM. This CDR3 spans 15 amino acids. CDR3 protein: CASSSLVGGPDEQYF. Based on the CDR3 plus reference TRBV28 and TRBJ2-7, the full variable domain is DVKVTQSSRYLVKRTGEKVFLECVQDMDHENMFWYRQDPGLGLRLIYFSYDVKMKEKGDIPEGYSVSREKKERFSLILESASTNQTSMYLCASSSLVGGPDEQYFGPGTRLTVT.

The V and J genes are TRBV7-6 and TRBJ2-2. The CDR3 loop spans 14 amino acids. Germline V gene sequence: CDR1 SGHVS, CDR2 FNYEAQ. This chain's CDR3 is CASSLDPNTGELFF.

The genes are TRBV11-2 and TRBJ2-1; TCRdb lists TRBD2, though no DNA is available to test this call. The germline CDR1 and CDR2 sequences are SGHAT and FQNNGV. The CDR3 covers 17 residues. Here the CDR3 reads CASSRNYERGNNNEQFF.

The chain uses TRBV14 and TRBJ2-1; TCRdb names TRBD1, which stays unverified in the absence of DNA. CDR3 length: 16 residues. Germline CDR1 reads SGHDN; CDR2 reads FVKESK. This chain's CDR3 is CASSQDPGTGAIEQFF.

The chain links TRBV27 to TRBJ2-3; with no DNA, the TCRdb D assignment of TRBD1 cannot be verified. CDR1 MNHEY and CDR2 SMNVEV come from the germline V gene (reference sequence). CDR3 length equals 16 residues. This CDR3 is CASSPSLGQHTDTQYF.

This chain joins TRBV12-3 or TRBV12-4 and TRBJ2-1; absent DNA, TCRdb's TRBD1 call cannot be checked. This CDR3 spans 15 amino acids. The CDR3 loop reads CASSLIRGRENEQFF.

The chain joins TRBV6-2 or TRBV6-3 to TRBJ2-7; TCRdb indicates TRBD1, and absent DNA this call remains unverified. CDR1 and CDR2 (germline): MNHEY, SVGEGT. The CDR3 contains 13 residues. CDR3 amino acids: CASSRTGTYEQYF.

V is TRBV4-1 and J is TRBJ2-1; TCRdb indicates TRBD2, and absent DNA this call remains unverified. The length of the CDR3 is 18 residues. Germline values: CDR1 MGHRA, CDR2 YSYEKL. The CDR3: CASSQTQRILAGGFEQFF.

V gene TRBV29-1 combines with J gene TRBJ2-1; TCRdb names TRBD2, which stays unverified in the absence of DNA. The CDR3 is 13 residues long. Per germline, CDR1 SQVTM and CDR2 ANQGSEA. CDR3 loop: CSVPTSGGPEQFF.

V gene TRBV15 combines with J gene TRBJ2-3; TCRdb calls TRBD2, which cannot be checked without DNA. CDR1 and CDR2 (germline): LNHNV, YYDKDF (reference sequence). CDR3 length equals 18 residues. CDR3 sequence: CATSQAGTSAGGVDTQYF.

The chain carries TRBV7-9 and TRBJ2-7; TCRdb's D call of TRBD2 is untestable without DNA. The CDR3 contains 19 residues. Germline V lookup: CDR1 SEHNR, CDR2 FQNEAQ (reference sequence). CDR3 residues: CASSPAGGSFRLSSYEQYF.

The chain uses TRBV29-1 and TRBJ1-1; as DNA is missing, the TRBD1 call by TCRdb cannot be tested. The CDR3 has 12 amino acids. CDR1 is SQVTM, CDR2 ANQGSEA, per germline. This CDR3 is CSVEQGNTEAFF.

The genes are TRBV28 and TRBJ2-7. This CDR3 contains 11 residues. CDR1 and CDR2 (germline): MDHEN, SYDVKM. CDR3 region: CASLGTYEQYF. Variable domain in full (rest from reference TRBV28 and TRBJ2-7): DVKVTQSSRYLVKRTGEKVFLECVQDMDHENMFWYRQDPGLGLRLIYFSYDVKMKEKGDIPEGYSVSREKKERFSLILESASTNQTSMYLCASLGTYEQYFGPGTRLTVT.

The chain recombines TRBV7-9 with TRBJ2-1; TCRdb lists TRBD1, though no DNA is available to test this call. The germline CDR1 and CDR2 sequences are SEHNR and FQNEAQ (reference sequence). The CDR3 is made up of 14 amino acids. CDR3 protein: CASREQGSYNEQFF.

The V gene is TRBV28, the J gene TRBJ2-7. CDR1 MDHEN and CDR2 SYDVKM come from the germline V gene. The CDR3 consists of 12 residues. CDR3 sequence: CASSFNLPEQYF.

This chain uses TRBV4-2 with TRBJ2-1; TCRdb's D call of TRBD2 is untestable without DNA. Germline V gene data show CDR1 as LGHNA and CDR2 as YNFKEQ. CDR3 length equals 16 residues. The CDR3 protein is CASSQDLGSPRDEQFF.

The rearrangement links TRBV12-3 or TRBV12-4 to TRBJ1-5. The CDR3 has 12 residues. CDR3 residues: CASSQRNQPQHF.